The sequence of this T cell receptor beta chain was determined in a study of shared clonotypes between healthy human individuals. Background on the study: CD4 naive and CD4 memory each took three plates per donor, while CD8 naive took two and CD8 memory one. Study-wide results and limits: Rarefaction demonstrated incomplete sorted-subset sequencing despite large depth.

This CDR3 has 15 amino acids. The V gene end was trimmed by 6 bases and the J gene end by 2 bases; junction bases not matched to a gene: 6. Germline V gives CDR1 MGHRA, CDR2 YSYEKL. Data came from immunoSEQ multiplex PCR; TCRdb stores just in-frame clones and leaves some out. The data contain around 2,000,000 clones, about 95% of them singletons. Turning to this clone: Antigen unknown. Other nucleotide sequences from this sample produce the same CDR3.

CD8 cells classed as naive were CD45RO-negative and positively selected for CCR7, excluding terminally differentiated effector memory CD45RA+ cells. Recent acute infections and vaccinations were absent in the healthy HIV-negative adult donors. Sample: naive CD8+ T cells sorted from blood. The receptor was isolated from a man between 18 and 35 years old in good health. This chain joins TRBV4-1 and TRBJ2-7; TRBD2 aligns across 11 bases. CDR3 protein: CASSRTSGGTYEQYF. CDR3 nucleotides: TGCGCCAGCAGTCGCACTAGCGGGGGCACCTACGAGCAGTACTTC.